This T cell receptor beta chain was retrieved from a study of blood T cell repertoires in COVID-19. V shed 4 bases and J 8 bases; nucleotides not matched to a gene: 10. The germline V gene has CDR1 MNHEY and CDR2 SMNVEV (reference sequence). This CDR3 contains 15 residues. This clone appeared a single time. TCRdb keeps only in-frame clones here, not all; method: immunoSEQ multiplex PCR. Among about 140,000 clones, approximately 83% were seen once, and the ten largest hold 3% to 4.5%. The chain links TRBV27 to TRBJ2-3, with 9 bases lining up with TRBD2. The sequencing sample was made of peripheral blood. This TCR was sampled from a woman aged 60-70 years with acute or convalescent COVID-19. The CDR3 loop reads CASSSPAGLAVTQYF. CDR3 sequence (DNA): TGTGCCAGCAGTTCCCCCGCGGGACTAGCAGTTACGCAGTATTTT.